These 2 T cell receptor beta chains were sequenced from one sample in a study of blood T cell repertoires in COVID-19. Data came from immunoSEQ multiplex PCR; TCRdb stores just in-frame clones and leaves some out. The sample has some 340,000 clones, 83% seen once. The material sequenced was PBMCs or T cells enriched from blood (not recorded which). Receptors were obtained from a woman between 45 and 65 years old who had recovered from COVID-19.

The chain combines TRBV27 with TRBJ2-1; D is possibly TRBD2 (6 bases). Germline lookup yields CDR1 MNHEY and CDR2 SMNVEV (reference sequence). Trimming removed 4 bases at V and 7 bases at J, with 20 bases between. The CDR3 sequence is 16 residues long. CDR3 amino acids: CASSSTSTRKGNEQFF. The CDR3 bases are TGTGCCAGCAGTTCCACTAGCACCCGGAAGGGGAATGAGCAGTTCTTC.

This rearrangement joins TRBV19 to TRBJ1-4, with D uncertain. V lost 3 bases and J lost 0, with 11 bases in between. The CDR3 is 16 amino acids. Germline loops: CDR1 LNHDA, CDR2 SQIVND (reference sequence). The CDR3 nucleotides are TGTGCCAGTAGTATGCTCCTCGGAGCAACTAATGAAAAACTGTTTTTT. This encodes CASSMLLGATNEKLFF. The whole variable domain, remainder taken from reference TRBV19 and TRBJ1-4, is DGGITQSPKYLFRKEGQNVTLSCEQNLNHDAMYWYRQDPGQGLRLIYYSQIVNDFQKGDIAEGYSVSREKKESFPLTVTSAQKNPTAFYLCASSMLLGATNEKLFFGSGTQLSVL.